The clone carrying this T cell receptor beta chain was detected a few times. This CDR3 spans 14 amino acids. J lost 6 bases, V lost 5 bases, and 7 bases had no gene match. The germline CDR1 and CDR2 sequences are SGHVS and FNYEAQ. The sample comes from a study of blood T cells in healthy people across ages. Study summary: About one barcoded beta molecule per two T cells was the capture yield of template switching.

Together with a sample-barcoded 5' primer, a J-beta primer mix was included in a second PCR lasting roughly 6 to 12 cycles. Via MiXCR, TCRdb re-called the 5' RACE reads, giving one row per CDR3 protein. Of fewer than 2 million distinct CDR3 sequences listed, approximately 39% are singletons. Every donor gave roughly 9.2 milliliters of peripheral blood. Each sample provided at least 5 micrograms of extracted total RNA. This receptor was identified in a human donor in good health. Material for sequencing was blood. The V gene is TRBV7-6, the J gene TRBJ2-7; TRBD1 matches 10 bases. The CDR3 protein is CASSPPGQGREQYF. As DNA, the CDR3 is TGTGCCAGCAGCCCGCCGGGACAGGGGCGCGAGCAGTACTTC.